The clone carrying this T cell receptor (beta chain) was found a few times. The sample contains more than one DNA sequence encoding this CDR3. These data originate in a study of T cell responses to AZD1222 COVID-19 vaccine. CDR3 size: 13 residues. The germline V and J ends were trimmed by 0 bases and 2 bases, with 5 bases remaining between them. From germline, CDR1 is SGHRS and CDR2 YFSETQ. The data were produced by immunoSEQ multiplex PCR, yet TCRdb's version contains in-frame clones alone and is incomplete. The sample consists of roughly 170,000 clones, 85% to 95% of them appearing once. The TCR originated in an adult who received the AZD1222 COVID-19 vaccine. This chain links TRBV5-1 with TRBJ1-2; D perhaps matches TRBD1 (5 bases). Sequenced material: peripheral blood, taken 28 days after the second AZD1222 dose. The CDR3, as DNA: TGCGCCAGCAGCTTGGGACAGAACTATGGCTACACCTTC. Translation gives CASSLGQNYGYTF.